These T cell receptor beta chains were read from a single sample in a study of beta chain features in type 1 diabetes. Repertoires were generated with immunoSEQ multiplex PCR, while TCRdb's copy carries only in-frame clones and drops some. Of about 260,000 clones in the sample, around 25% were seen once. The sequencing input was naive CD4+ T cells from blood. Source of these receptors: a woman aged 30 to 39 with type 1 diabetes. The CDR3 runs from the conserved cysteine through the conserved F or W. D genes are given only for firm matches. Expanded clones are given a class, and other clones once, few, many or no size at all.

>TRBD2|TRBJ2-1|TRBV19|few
TGTGCCAGTAGTCTCAGCGGGATGATATACAATGAGCAGTTCTTC
CASSLSGMIYNEQFF
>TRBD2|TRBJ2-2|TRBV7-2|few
TGTGCCAGCAGCTTTACTAGCGGGAGATACACCGGGGAGCTGTTTTTT
CASSFTSGRYTGELFF
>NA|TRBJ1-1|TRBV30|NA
TGTGCCTGGAGTGTATCCCTCAGGGAAACTGAAGCTTTCTTT
CAWSVSLRETEAFF
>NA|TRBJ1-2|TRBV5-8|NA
TGTGCCAGCAGCTTTGGGCAAGATGGCTACACCTTC
CASSFGQDGYTF
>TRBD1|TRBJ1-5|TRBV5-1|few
TGCGCCAGCAGCCCAGGGGGAAGCAATCAGCCCCAGCATTTT
CASSPGGSNQPQHF
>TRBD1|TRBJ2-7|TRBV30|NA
TGTTCCGCGACAGGGGCGATCGGCGAGCAGTACTTC
CSATGAIGEQYF
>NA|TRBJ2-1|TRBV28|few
TGTGCCAGTACGACTAGTTCTAATGAGCAGTTCTTC
CASTTSSNEQFF
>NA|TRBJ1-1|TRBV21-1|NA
TGTGCCAGCAGCAACAACAGGGGGCCGCCCGTAAACACTGAAGCTTTCTTT
CASSNNRGPPVNTEAFF
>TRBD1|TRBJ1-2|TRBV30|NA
TGTGCCTGGAGTGTTCCATACAGGGGTGGCTACACCTTC
CAWSVPYRGGYTF
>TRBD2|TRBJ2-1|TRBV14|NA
TGTGCCAGCAGCCCCGAACTAGCGGTTACCTACAATGAGCAGTTCTTC
CASSPELAVTYNEQFF
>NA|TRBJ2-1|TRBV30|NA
TGTGCCTGGACCGTACGGACAGATTACAATGAGCAGTTCTTC
CAWTVRTDYNEQFF
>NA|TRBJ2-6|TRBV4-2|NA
TGTGCCAGCAGCTATACTCGGGGTAGGGTTACTGGGGCCAACGTCCTGACTTTC
CASSYTRGRVTGANVLTF
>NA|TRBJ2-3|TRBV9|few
TGTGCCAGCAGCCCTACCGCCACAGATACGCAGTATTTT
CASSPTATDTQYF
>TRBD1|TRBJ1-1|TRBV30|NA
TGTGCCTGGAGCCTTCCCGGACAGGCTAACACTGAAGCTTTCTTT
CAWSLPGQANTEAFF
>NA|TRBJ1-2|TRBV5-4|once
TGTGCCAGCAGCTTGGACAGGCCCTCGAACGGCTACACCTTC
CASSLDRPSNGYTF
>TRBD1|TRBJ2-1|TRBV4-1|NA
TGCGCCAGCAGCCTACGGGACAGGGGTTACGGTGAGCAGTTCTTC
CASSLRDRGYGEQFF
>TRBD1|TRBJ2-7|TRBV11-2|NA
TGTGCCAGCAGCTTAGAGGGACAGGGGATCTACGAGCAGTACTTC
CASSLEGQGIYEQYF
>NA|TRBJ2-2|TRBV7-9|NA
TGTGCCAGCAGCCCGGGTCAGGGGCAGACCGGGGAGCTGTTTTTT
CASSPGQGQTGELFF
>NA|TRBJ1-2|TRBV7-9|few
TGTGCCAGCAGCCCTCCGGGGTATGGCTACACCTTC
CASSPPGYGYTF
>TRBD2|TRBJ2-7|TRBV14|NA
TGTGCCAGCAGCTGGACTAGCGGCTACGAGCAGTACTTC
CASSWTSGYEQYF
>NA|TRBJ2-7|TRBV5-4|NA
TGTGCCAGCAGCTCCACCTACGAGCAGTACTTC
CASSSTYEQYF
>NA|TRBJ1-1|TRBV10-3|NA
TGTGCCATCAGTGAGTCAAGGGGGAACACTGAAGCTTTCTTT
CAISESRGNTEAFF
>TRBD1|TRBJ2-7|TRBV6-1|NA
TGTGCCAGCAACCCGGGACAGGGCTCCTACGAGCAGTACTTC
CASNPGQGSYEQYF
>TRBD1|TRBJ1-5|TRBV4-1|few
TGCGCCAGCAGCCAAGGGCCTCTAGGGACAGGGAGGGGTCAGCCCCAGCATTTT
CASSQGPLGTGRGQPQHF
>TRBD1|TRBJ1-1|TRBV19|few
TGTGCCAGTAGTAGGATACAGGGGGGAACTGAAGCTTTCTTT
CASSRIQGGTEAFF
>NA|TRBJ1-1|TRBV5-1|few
TGCGCCAGCAGCTTCGACAGCTACACTGAAGCTTTCTTT
CASSFDSYTEAFF
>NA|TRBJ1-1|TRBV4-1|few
TGCGCCAGCAGCCGAGGGGGGGTAGAAGCTTTCTTT
CASSRGGVEAFF
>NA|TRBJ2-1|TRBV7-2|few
TGTGCCAGCAGCTTAGGAGACAATGAGCAGTTCTTC
CASSLGDNEQFF
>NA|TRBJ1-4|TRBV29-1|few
TGCAGCGTTGAAGATAGGCGGGGCGAAAAACTGTTTTTT
CSVEDRRGEKLFF